The sequence of this T cell receptor beta chain was determined in a study of monozygotic twins with inflammatory bowel disease. Whole-study results and caveats: Researchers reported no repertoire similarity difference between concordant and discordant twins, possibly from limited power. A single strong clonotype or signal linked to IBD was not supported.

With respect to this clonotype: Antigen unknown.

Reprocessing the 5' RACE reads, TCRdb reports a single entry for every CDR3 protein and omits DNA. The sample data list more than 350,000 distinct CDR3 sequences. Total RNA isolation used whole blood (no T cell sorting was performed). Sequencing was carried out using blood. The receptor was derived from a human donor with ulcerative colitis or Crohn's disease, or a healthy co-twin of an affected twin (not recorded which).

CDR3 sequence reads: CASHRGNTEAFF. This chain links TRBV12-3 or TRBV12-4 with TRBJ1-1. The CDR3 contains 12 residues.